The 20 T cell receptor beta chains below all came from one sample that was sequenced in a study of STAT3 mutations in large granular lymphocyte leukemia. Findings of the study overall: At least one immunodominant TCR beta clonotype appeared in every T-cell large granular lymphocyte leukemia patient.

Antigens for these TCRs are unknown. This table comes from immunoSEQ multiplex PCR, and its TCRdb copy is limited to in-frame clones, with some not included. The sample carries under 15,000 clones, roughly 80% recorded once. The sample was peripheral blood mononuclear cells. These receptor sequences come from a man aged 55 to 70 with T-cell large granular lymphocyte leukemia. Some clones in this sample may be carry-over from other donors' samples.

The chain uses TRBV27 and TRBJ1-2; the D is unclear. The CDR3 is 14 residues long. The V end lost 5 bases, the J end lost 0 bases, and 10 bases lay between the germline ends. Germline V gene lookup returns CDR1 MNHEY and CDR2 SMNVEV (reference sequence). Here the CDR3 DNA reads TGTGCCAGCAGTCTCGGGCCGGCTAACTATGGCTACACCTTC. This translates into CASSLGPANYGYTF.

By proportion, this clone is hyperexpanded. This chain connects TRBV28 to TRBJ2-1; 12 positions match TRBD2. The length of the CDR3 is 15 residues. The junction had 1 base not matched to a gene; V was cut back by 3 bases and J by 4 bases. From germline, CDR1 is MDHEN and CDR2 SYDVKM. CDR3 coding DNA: TGTGCCAGCAGTTTGCTAGCGGGAGGGTACAATGAGCAGTTCTTC. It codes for CASSLLAGGYNEQFF.

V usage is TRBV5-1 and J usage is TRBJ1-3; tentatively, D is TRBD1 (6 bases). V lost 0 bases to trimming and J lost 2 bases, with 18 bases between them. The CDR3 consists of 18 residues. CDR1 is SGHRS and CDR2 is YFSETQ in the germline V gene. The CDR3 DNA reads TGCGCCAGCAGCTTGGGGAGCACAGGGAGCCGAACTGGAAACACCATATATTTT. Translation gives CASSLGSTGSRTGNTIYF.

The CDR3 loop is CASSLGTSSDTQYF. In nucleotides, the CDR3 is TGCGCCAGCAGCTTGGGGACTAGTTCTGATACGCAGTATTTT. V is TRBV5-1 and J is TRBJ2-3; 7 positions match TRBD2. J gave up 6 bases and V 0 bases, and 4 bases lay outside the gene matches. CDR1 SGHRS and CDR2 YFSETQ come from the germline V gene. The CDR3 has 14 amino acids.

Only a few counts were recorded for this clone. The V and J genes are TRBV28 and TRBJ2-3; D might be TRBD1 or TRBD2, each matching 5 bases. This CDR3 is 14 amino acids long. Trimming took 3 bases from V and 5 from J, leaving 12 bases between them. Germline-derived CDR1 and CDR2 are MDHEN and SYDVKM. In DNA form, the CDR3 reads TGTGCCAGCAGTTTGGGGCCAGGAGGAGATACGCAGTATTTT. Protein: CASSLGPGGDTQYF. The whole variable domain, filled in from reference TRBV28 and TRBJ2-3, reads DVKVTQSSRYLVKRTGEKVFLECVQDMDHENMFWYRQDPGLGLRLIYFSYDVKMKEKGDIPEGYSVSREKKERFSLILESASTNQTSMYLCASSLGPGGDTQYFGPGTRLTVL.

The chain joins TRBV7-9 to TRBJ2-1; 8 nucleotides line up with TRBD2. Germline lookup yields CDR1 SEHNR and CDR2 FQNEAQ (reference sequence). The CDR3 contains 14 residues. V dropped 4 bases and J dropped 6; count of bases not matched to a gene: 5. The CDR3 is CASSSYSGTNEQFF. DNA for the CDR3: TGTGCCAGCAGCTCCTATAGCGGGACCAATGAGCAGTTCTTC.

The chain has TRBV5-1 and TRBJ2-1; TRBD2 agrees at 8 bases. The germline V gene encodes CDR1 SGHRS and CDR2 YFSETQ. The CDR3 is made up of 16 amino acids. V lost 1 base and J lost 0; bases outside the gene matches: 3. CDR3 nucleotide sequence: TGCGCCAGCAGCTTGCGGGGGGGAGCCTCCTACAATGAGCAGTTCTTC. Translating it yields CASSLRGGASYNEQFF.

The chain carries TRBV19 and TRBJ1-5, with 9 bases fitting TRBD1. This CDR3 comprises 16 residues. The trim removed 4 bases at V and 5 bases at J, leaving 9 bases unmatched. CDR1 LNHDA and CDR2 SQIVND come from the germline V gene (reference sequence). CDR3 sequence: CASSKGTWDRDQPQHF. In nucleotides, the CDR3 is TGTGCCAGTAGTAAGGGGACATGGGACAGGGATCAGCCCCAGCATTTT.

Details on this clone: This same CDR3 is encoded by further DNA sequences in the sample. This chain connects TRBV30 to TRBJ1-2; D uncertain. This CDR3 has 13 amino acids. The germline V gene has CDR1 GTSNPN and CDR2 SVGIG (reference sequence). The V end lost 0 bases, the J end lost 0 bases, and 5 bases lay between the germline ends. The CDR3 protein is CAWSVEANYGYTF. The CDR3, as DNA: TGTGCCTGGAGTGTGGAAGCTAACTATGGCTACACCTTC.

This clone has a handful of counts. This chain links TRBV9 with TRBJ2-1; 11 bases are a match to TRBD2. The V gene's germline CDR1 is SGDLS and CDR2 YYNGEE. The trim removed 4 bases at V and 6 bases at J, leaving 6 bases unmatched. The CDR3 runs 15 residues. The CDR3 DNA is TGTGCCAGCAGCCTTAGCGGGAGGGCCGTCAATGAGCAGTTCTTC. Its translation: CASSLSGRAVNEQFF.

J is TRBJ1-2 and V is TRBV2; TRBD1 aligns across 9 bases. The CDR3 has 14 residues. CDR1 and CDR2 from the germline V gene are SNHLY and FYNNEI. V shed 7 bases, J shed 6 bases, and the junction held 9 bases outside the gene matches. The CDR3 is CASNNRDRDHGYTF. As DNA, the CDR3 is TGTGCCAGCAACAACCGGGACAGGGACCATGGCTACACCTTC.

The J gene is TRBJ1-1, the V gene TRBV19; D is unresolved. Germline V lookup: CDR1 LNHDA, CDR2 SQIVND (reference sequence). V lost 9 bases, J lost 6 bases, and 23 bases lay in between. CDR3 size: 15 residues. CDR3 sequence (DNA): TGTGCCAGCAAGGAAGACGGTGCCCTAAGCGCTGAAGCTTTCTTT. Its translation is CASKEDGALSAEAFF.

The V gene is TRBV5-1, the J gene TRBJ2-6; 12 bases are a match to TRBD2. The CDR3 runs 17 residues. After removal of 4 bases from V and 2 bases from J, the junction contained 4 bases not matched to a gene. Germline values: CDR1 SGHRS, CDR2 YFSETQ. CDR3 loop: CASSPRTSGAGANVLTF. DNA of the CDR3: TGCGCCAGCAGCCCACGGACTAGCGGGGCTGGGGCCAACGTCCTGACTTTC.

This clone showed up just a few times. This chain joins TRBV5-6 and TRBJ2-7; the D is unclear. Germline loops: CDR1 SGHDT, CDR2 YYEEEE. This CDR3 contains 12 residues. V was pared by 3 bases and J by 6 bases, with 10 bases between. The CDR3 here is CASSSGPPEQYF. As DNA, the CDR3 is TGTGCCAGCAGCTCGGGCCCTCCCGAGCAGTACTTC.

The CDR3 loop reads CASSLGVSRNTQYF. CDR3 sequence (DNA): TGTGCCAGCAGCTTGGGGGTTAGCCGTAATACGCAGTATTTT. This chain uses TRBV5-4 with TRBJ2-3, with D hard to call. V lost 0 bases, J lost 7 bases, and 12 bases lay in between. The CDR3 is 14 residues long. Germline loops: CDR1 SGHNT, CDR2 YYREEE (reference sequence).

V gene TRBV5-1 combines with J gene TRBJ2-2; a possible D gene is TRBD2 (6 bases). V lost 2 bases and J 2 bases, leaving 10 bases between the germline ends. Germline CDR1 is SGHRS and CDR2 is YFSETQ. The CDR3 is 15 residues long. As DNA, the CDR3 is TGCGCCAGCAGCTTCGGGGGTTCAAACACCGGGGAGCTGTTTTTT. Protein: CASSFGGSNTGELFF. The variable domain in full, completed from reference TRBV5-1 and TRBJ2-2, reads KAGVTQTPRYLIKTRGQQVTLSCSPISGHRSVSWYQQTPGQGLQFLFEYFSETQRNKGNFPGRFSGRQFSNSRSEMNVSTLELGDSALYLCASSFGGSNTGELFFGEGSRLTVL.

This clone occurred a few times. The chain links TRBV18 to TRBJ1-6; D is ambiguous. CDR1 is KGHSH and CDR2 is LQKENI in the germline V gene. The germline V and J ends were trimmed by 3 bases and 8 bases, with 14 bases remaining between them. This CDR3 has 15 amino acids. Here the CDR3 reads CASSPSVQLYSPLHF. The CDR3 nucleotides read TGTGCCAGCTCACCCTCCGTGCAACTCTATTCACCCCTCCACTTT.

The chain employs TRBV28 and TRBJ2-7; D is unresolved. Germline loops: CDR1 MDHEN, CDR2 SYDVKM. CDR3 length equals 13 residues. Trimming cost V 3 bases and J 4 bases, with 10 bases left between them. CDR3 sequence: CASSLASWYEQYF. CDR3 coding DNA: TGTGCCAGCAGTTTGGCGAGTTGGTACGAGCAGTACTTC.

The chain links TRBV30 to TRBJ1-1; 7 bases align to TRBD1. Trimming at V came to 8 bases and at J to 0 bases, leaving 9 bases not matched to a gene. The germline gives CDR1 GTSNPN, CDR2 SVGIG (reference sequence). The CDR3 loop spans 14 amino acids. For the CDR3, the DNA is TGTGCCAAGGGGGCCCTTGGGATGAACACTGAAGCTTTCTTT. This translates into CAKGALGMNTEAFF.

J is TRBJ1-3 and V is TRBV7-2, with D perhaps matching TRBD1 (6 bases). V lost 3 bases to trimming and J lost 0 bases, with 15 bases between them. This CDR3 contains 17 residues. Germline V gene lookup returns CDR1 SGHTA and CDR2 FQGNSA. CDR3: CASSFGDNLISGNTIYF. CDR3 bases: TGTGCCAGCAGCTTCGGGGACAACCTCATCTCTGGAAACACCATATATTTT. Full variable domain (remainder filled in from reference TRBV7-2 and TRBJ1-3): GAGVSQSPSNKVTEKGKDVELRCDPISGHTALYWYRQSLGQGLEFLIYFQGNSAPDKSGLPSDRFSAERTGGSVSTLTIQRTQQEDSAVYLCASSFGDNLISGNTIYFGEGSWLTVV.